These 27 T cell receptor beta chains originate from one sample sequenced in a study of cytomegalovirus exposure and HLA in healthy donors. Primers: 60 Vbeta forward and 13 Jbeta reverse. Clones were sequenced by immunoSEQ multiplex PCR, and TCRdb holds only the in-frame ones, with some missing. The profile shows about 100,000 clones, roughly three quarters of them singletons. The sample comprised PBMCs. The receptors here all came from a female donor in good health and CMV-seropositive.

CDR3 nucleotide sequence: TGCAGCGTCAGTATGGCAGGCGTTAATCAGCCCCAGCATTTT. This translates into CSVSMAGVNQPQHF. The genes are TRBV29-1 and TRBJ1-5; the D is unclear. Trimming cost V 6 bases and J 4 bases, with 16 bases left between them. The CDR3 runs 14 residues. Germline V gene sequence: CDR1 SQVTM, CDR2 ANQGSEA.

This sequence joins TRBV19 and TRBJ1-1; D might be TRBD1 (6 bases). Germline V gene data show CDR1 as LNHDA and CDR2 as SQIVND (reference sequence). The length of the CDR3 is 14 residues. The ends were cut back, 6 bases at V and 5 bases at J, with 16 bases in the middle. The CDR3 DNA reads TGTGCCAGTAGCCCACAGGGCCGACGGACTGAAGCTTTCTTT. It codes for CASSPQGRRTEAFF.

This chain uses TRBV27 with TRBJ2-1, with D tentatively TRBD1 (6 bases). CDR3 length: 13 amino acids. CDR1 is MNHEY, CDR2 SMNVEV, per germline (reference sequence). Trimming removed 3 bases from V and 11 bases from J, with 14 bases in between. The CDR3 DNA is TGTGCCAGCAGTTTGGCGCCCGGGACACAGCAGTTCTTC. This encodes CASSLAPGTQQFF.

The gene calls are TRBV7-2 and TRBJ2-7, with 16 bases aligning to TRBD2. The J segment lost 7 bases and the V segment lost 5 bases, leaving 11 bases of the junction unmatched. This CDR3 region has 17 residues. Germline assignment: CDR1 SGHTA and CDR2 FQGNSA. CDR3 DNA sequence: TGTGCCAGCAGCGTAGGGGGGACTAGCGGGGGGGCGAAGGAGCAGTACTTC. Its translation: CASSVGGTSGGAKEQYF.

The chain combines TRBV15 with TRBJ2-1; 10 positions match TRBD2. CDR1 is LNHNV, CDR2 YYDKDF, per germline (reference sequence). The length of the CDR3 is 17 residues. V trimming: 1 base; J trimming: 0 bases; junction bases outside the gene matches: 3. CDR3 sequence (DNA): TGTGCCACCAGCAGAGGACTAGCGGGCCACTCCTACAATGAGCAGTTCTTC. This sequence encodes CATSRGLAGHSYNEQFF.

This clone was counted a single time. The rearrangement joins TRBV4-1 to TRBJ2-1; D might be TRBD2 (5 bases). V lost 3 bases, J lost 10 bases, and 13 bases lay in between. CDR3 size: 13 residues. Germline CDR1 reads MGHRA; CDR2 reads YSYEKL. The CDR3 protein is CASSHPGRGEQFF. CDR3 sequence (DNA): TGCGCCAGCAGCCACCCCGGCAGAGGGGAGCAGTTCTTC.

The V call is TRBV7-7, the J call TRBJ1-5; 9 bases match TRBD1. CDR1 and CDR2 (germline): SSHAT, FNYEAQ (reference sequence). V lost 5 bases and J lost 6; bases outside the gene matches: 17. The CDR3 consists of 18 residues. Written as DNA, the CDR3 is TGTGCCAGCAGCCCCCGTCGGTCCCGCGGGACAGGGTGTCAGCCCCAGCATTTT. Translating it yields CASSPRRSRGTGCQPQHF.

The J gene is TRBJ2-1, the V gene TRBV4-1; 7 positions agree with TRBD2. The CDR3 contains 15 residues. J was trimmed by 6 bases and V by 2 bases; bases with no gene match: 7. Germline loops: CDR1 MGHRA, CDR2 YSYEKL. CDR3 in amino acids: CASSQRLAASNEQFF. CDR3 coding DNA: TGCGCCAGCAGCCAACGGCTAGCGGCCTCCAATGAGCAGTTCTTC.

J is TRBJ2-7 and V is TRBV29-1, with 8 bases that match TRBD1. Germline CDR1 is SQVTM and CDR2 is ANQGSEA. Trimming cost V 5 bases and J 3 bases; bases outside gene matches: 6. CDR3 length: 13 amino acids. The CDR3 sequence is CSVLTGGGYEQYF. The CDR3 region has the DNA TGCAGCGTTCTTACAGGGGGAGGCTACGAGCAGTACTTC.

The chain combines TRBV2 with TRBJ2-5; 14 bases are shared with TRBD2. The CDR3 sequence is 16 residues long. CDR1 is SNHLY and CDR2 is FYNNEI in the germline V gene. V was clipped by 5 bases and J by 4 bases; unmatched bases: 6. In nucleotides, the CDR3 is TGTGCCAGCAGTATTGGGACTAGCGGGAGTATAGAGACCCAGTACTTC. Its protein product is CASSIGTSGSIETQYF.

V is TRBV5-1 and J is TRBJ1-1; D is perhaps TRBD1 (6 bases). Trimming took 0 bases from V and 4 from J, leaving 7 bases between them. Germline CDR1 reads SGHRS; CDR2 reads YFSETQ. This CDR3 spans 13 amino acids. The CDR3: CASSLGQATEAFF. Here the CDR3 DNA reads TGCGCCAGCAGCTTGGGACAGGCCACTGAAGCTTTCTTT.

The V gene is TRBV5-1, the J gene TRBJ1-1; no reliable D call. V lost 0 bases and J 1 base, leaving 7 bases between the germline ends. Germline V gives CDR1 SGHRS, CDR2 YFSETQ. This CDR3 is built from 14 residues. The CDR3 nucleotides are TGCGCCAGCAGCTTGGACGCGGCGAACACTGAAGCTTTCTTT. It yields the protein CASSLDAANTEAFF. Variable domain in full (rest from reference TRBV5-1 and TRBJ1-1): KAGVTQTPRYLIKTRGQQVTLSCSPISGHRSVSWYQQTPGQGLQFLFEYFSETQRNKGNFPGRFSGRQFSNSRSEMNVSTLELGDSALYLCASSLDAANTEAFFGQGTRLTVV.

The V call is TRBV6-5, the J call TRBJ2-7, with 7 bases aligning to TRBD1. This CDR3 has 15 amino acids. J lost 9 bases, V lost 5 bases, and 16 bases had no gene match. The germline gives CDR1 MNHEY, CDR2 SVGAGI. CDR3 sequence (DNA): TGTGCCAGCAGTCCCACCGCCTCGACAGGGAAGGGGCAGTACTTC. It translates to CASSPTASTGKGQYF.

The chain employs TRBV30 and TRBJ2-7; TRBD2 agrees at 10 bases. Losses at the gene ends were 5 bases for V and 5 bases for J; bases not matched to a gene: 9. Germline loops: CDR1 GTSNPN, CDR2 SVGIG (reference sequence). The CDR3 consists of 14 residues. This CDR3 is CAWRGPSGSHEQYF. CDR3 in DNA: TGTGCCTGGCGAGGCCCTAGCGGGAGCCACGAGCAGTACTTC.

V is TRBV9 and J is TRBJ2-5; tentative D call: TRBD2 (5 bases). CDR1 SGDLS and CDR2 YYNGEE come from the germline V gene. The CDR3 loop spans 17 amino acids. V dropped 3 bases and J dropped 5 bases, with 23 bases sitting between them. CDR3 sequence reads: CASSAKGWEMGSETQYF. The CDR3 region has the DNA TGTGCCAGCAGCGCCAAAGGGTGGGAGATGGGGTCGGAGACCCAGTACTTC.

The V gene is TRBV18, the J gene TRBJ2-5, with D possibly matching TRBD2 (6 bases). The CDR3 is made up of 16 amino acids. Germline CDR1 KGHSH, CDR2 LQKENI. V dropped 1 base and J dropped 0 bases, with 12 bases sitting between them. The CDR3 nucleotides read TGTGCCAGCTCACCACGGCGGGAACTGAACCAAGAGACCCAGTACTTC. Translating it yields CASSPRRELNQETQYF.

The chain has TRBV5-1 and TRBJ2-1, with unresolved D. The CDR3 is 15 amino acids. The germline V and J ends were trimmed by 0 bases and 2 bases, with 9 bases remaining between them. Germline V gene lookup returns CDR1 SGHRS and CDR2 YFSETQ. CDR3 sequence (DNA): TGCGCCAGCAGCTTGGGGCTGTTTACCTACAATGAGCAGTTCTTC. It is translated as CASSLGLFTYNEQFF.

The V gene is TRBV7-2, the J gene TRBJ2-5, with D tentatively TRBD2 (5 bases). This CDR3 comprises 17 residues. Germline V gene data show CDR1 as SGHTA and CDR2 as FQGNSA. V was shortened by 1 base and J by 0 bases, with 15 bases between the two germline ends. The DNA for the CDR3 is TGTGCCAGCAGCTTAGTCCCCCTCTCTAGCTACCAAGAGACCCAGTACTTC. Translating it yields CASSLVPLSSYQETQYF.

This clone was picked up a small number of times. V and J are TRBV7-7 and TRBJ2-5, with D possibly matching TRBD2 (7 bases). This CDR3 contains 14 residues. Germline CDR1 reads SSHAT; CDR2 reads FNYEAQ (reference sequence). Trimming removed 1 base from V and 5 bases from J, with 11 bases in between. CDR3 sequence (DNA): TGTGCCAGCAGCTTAGGGGGGGGGCAGGAGACCCAGTACTTC. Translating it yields CASSLGGGQETQYF.

The chain's CDR3 is CASSDYHTEAFF. CDR3 sequence (DNA): TGCGCCAGCAGTGATTATCACACTGAAGCTTTCTTT. The chain carries TRBV10-1 and TRBJ1-1, with D unresolved. Germline CDR1 reads WNHNN; CDR2 reads SYGVQD (reference sequence). V was pared by 3 bases and J by 3 bases, with 5 bases between. There are 12 residues in the CDR3.

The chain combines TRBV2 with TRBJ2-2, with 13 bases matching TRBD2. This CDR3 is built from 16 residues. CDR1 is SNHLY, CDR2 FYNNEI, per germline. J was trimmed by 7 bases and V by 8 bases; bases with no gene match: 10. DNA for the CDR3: TGTGCCAGCCGGGAGACTAGCGGGGGGATAAGCGGGGAGCTGTTTTTT. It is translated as CASRETSGGISGELFF.

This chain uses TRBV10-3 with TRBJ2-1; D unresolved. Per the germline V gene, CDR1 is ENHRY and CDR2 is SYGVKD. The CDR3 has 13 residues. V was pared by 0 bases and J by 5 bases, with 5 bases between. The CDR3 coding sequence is TGTGCCATCAGTGAGTCGAGTGACAATGAGCAGTTCTTC. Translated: CAISESSDNEQFF.

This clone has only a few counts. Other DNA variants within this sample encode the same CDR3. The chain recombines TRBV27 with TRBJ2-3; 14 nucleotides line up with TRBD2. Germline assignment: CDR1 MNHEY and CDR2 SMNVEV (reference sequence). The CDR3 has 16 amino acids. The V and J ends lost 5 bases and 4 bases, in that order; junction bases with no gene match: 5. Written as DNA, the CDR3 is TGTGCCAGCAGTCCCCGACTAGCGGGAGGGTCAGATACGCAGTATTTT. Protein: CASSPRLAGGSDTQYF.

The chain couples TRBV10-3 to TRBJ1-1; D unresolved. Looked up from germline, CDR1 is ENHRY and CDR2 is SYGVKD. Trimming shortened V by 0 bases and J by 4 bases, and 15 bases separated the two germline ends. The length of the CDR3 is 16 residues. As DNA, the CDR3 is TGTGCCATCAGTGAGTCGACTATGGGAACAGTCACTGAAGCTTTCTTT. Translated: CAISESTMGTVTEAFF.

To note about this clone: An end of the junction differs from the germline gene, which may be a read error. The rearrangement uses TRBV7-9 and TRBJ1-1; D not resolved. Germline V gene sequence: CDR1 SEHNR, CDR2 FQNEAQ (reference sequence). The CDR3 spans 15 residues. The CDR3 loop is CSSSLPPPRGTEAFF. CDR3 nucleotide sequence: TGTTCCAGCAGCTTACCCCCTCCACGAGGCACTGAAGCTTTCTTT.

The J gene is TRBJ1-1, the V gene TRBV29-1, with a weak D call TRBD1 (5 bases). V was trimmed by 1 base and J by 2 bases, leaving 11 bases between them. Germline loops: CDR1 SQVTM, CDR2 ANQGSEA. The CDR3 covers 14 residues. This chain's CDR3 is CSVEVKTANTEAFF. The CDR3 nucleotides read TGCAGCGTTGAAGTTAAGACAGCAAACACTGAAGCTTTCTTT. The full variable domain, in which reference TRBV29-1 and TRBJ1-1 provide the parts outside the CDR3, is SAVISQKPSRDICQRGTSLTIQCQVDSQVTMMFWYRQQPGQSLTLIATANQGSEATYESGFVIDKFPISRPNLTFSTLTVSNMSPEDSSIYLCSVEVKTANTEAFFGQGTRLTVV.

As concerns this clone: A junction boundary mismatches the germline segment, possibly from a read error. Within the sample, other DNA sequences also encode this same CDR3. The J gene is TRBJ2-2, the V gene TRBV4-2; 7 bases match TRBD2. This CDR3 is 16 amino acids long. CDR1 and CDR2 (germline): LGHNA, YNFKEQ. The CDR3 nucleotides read TGTGCCAGCAGCCGGAATAAGGGAGGGAAGGGCGGGGAACTGTTTTTT. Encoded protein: CASSRNKGGKGGELFF.